The 16 T cell receptor beta chains listed next were all sequenced from one sample in a study of cytomegalovirus exposure and HLA in healthy donors. The PCR was carried out with 60 Vbeta primers and 13 Jbeta primers. Sequencing was performed with immunoSEQ multiplex PCR; in TCRdb, only in-frame clones are kept and a portion is missing. Among 65,000 or so clones listed, 55% to 65% were seen once. The sample was PBMCs. The receptors stem from a man aged 25-45 years in good health and CMV-seronegative.

V gene TRBV7-9 combines with J gene TRBJ1-2, with TRBD1 matching 12 bases. Germline-derived CDR1 and CDR2 are SEHNR and FQNEAQ (reference sequence). Losses at the gene ends were 4 bases for V and 7 bases for J; bases not matched to a gene: 7. The CDR3 sequence is 15 residues long. CDR3 coding DNA: TGTGCCAGCAGCTCCCGGGACAGGGGGCGCGGTGGCTACACCTTC. Protein product: CASSSRDRGRGGYTF. Variable domain in full (rest from reference TRBV7-9 and TRBJ1-2): DTGVSQNPRHKITKRGQNVTFRCDPISEHNRLYWYRQTLGQGPEFLTYFQNEAQLEKSRLLSDRFSAERPKGSFSTLEIQRTEQGDSAMYLCASSSRDRGRGGYTFGSGTRLTVV.

The V call is TRBV7-8, the J call TRBJ2-5; the match to TRBD1 covers 9 bases. The CDR3 is 15 amino acids. V was pared by 5 bases and J by 5 bases, with 9 bases of the junction left unmatched. CDR1 and CDR2 (germline): SGHVS, FQNEAQ. CDR3 sequence: CASSLRTGARETQYF. CDR3 nucleotide sequence: TGTGCCAGCAGCCTGAGGACAGGGGCGAGGGAGACCCAGTACTTC.

This chain links TRBV9 with TRBJ2-5; D ambiguous. Germline values: CDR1 SGDLS, CDR2 YYNGEE. Trimming pared 2 bases from V and 5 bases from J, leaving 16 bases between. The CDR3 has 15 residues. CDR3 amino acids: CASSVQWSPAETQYF. The CDR3 nucleotides are TGTGCCAGCAGCGTTCAGTGGTCTCCCGCCGAGACCCAGTACTTC.

The DNA for the CDR3 is TGTGCCAGCAGCTCCCGGACTAGCGGGGTCCCAGATACGCAGTATTTT. It yields the protein CASSSRTSGVPDTQYF. The gene calls are TRBV4-2 and TRBJ2-3; TRBD2 matches 12 bases. Germline assignment: CDR1 LGHNA and CDR2 YNFKEQ. The V segment lost 5 bases and the J segment 4 bases; nucleotides outside the gene matches: 7. The CDR3 loop spans 16 amino acids.

This clone appeared once. The chain carries TRBV5-4 and TRBJ1-2; 8 nucleotides line up with TRBD1. CDR1 is SGHNT and CDR2 is YYREEE in the germline V gene (reference sequence). V shed 0 bases and J 4 bases; nucleotides not matched to a gene: 8. CDR3 length: 16 residues. The CDR3: CASSLAGQGEAYGYTF. CDR3 bases: TGTGCCAGCAGCTTGGCCGGACAGGGCGAAGCCTATGGCTACACCTTC. Full variable domain (rest looked up from reference TRBV5-4 and TRBJ1-2): ETGVTQSPTHLIKTRGQQVTLRCSSQSGHNTVSWYQQALGQGPQFIFQYYREEENGRGNFPPRFSGLQFPNYSSELNVNALELDDSALYLCASSLAGQGEAYGYTFGSGTRLTVV.

The chain recombines TRBV30 with TRBJ2-5; tentatively, D is TRBD2 (5 bases). V lost 1 base, J lost 5 bases, and 8 bases lay in between. CDR1 and CDR2 from the germline V gene are GTSNPN and SVGIG (reference sequence). The CDR3 sequence is 12 residues long. The CDR3 sequence: CAWSAGGETQYF. The CDR3 coding sequence is TGTGCCTGGAGTGCAGGCGGGGAGACCCAGTACTTC.

This chain connects TRBV27 to TRBJ2-7; maybe TRBD2 (5 bases). V was clipped by 0 bases and J by 5 bases, with 8 bases between them. Germline CDR1 reads MNHEY; CDR2 reads SMNVEV (reference sequence). The CDR3 length is 13 residues. CDR3 sequence: CASSLSFGNEQYF. DNA of the CDR3: TGTGCCAGCAGTTTATCCTTCGGGAACGAGCAGTACTTC.

V gene TRBV7-2 combines with J gene TRBJ1-5, with TRBD1 matching over 7 bases. CDR3 size: 14 residues. Germline CDR1 reads SGHTA; CDR2 reads FQGNSA. V lost 5 bases, J lost 3 bases, and 4 bases stayed unmatched. The CDR3 bases are TGTGCCAGCAGCCCAGGGGGTTTCAATCAGCCCCAGCATTTT. This encodes CASSPGGFNQPQHF.

The chain links TRBV20-1 to TRBJ1-2, with D maybe TRBD1 (6 bases). Germline values: CDR1 DFQATT, CDR2 SNEGSKA (reference sequence). Trimming removed 3 bases from V and 4 bases from J, with 6 bases in between. The CDR3 sequence is 11 residues long. The CDR3 spells CSARDSYGYTF. In DNA, the CDR3 is TGCAGTGCTAGGGACAGCTATGGCTACACCTTC.

The chain combines TRBV30 with TRBJ1-5; 9 bases align to TRBD1. There are 15 residues in the CDR3. Trimming took 1 base from V and 5 from J; bases not matched to a gene: 6. The germline V gene encodes CDR1 GTSNPN and CDR2 SVGIG (reference sequence). The CDR3 is CAWSGGQGVYQPQHF. The DNA for the CDR3 is TGTGCCTGGAGTGGGGGACAGGGAGTATATCAGCCCCAGCATTTT.

V gene TRBV6-6 combines with J gene TRBJ1-1; weak D call: TRBD1 (5 bases). CDR1 and CDR2 from the germline V gene are MNHNY and SVGAGI (reference sequence). This CDR3 region has 14 residues. Deletions cut 7 bases from V and 5 bases from J, with 17 bases between. CDR3 loop: CASTHRFEATEAFF. Written as DNA, the CDR3 is TGTGCCAGCACCCACAGGTTCGAGGCGACTGAAGCTTTCTTT.

This chain joins TRBV9 and TRBJ1-5, with D perhaps TRBD1 (6 bases). Germline values: CDR1 SGDLS, CDR2 YYNGEE. Trimming removed 7 bases at V and 9 bases at J, with 17 bases between. The CDR3 totals 13 residues. In nucleotides, the CDR3 is TGTGCCAGCTCACAGGGCGGGGGGTGGCCCCAGCATTTT. It yields the protein CASSQGGGWPQHF.

This clone was seen a handful of times. The rearrangement links TRBV7-7 to TRBJ2-3; D gene uncertain. The CDR3 length is 16 residues. The V end was cut by 5 bases, the J end by 2 bases, with 17 bases between. Germline values: CDR1 SSHAT, CDR2 FNYEAQ (reference sequence). CDR3 in DNA: TGTGCCAGCAGCCCTATAGCCGTAAGAAACACAGATACGCAGTATTTT. As protein: CASSPIAVRNTDTQYF.

The chain carries TRBV7-9 and TRBJ1-1; possible D gene TRBD1, 6 bases. V was shortened by 3 bases and J by 4 bases, with 15 bases between the two germline ends. The CDR3 is made up of 15 amino acids. Looked up from germline, CDR1 is SEHNR and CDR2 is FQNEAQ (reference sequence). CDR3 sequence: CASSFPTGSSTEAFF. The CDR3, as DNA: TGTGCCAGCAGCTTCCCGACAGGTTCGAGCACTGAAGCTTTCTTT.

The chain links TRBV25-1 to TRBJ1-2; D is unclear. Per the germline V gene, CDR1 is MGHDK and CDR2 is SYGVNS. Trimming shortened V by 0 bases and J by 5 bases, and 10 bases separated the two germline ends. The CDR3 totals 14 residues. CDR3: CASSEYAQPYGYTF. The CDR3 DNA sequence: TGTGCCAGCAGTGAATACGCACAACCTTATGGCTACACCTTC.

The chain combines TRBV5-1 with TRBJ2-1; 8 bases agree with TRBD1. This CDR3 contains 16 residues. The V segment lost 7 bases and the J segment 0 bases; nucleotides outside the gene matches: 9. CDR1 and CDR2 (germline): SGHRS, YFSETQ. This CDR3 reads CASRRQTGGSYNEQFF. For the CDR3, the DNA is TGCGCCAGCCGACGCCAAACAGGGGGCTCCTACAATGAGCAGTTCTTC.